These 29 T cell receptor beta chains were all obtained from the same sample, sequenced in a study of cytomegalovirus exposure and HLA in healthy donors. The PCR made use of 60 Vbeta and 13 Jbeta primers. Measured with immunoSEQ multiplex PCR; TCRdb has only the in-frame clones, and not every one. The table records about 150,000 clones, 70% to 80% of them present only once. Sequenced material: PBMCs. These receptors were obtained from a human donor in good health.

This clone has only one observation. The chain uses TRBV5-4 and TRBJ2-1, with D tentatively TRBD1 (6 bases). There are 15 residues in the CDR3. CDR1 is SGHNT, CDR2 YYREEE, per germline (reference sequence). With 4 bases removed from V and 9 bases from J, the gap between germline ends came to 20 bases. The CDR3 loop is CASSTPLSRGREQFF. The CDR3 DNA is TGTGCCAGCAGCACCCCCCTCAGCAGGGGCCGTGAGCAGTTCTTC.

The genes are TRBV9 and TRBJ2-3; 8 bases are a match to TRBD1. Losses at the gene ends were 0 bases for V and 2 bases for J; bases not matched to a gene: 2. CDR1 and CDR2 (germline): SGDLS, YYNGEE. The CDR3 loop spans 15 amino acids. The CDR3 loop reads CASSVGDRNTDTQYF. CDR3 bases: TGTGCCAGCAGCGTAGGGGACAGGAACACAGATACGCAGTATTTT.

The gene calls are TRBV5-4 and TRBJ1-1; the D is unclear. V was clipped by 4 bases and J by 4 bases, with 14 bases between them. Germline lookup yields CDR1 SGHNT and CDR2 YYREEE (reference sequence). The length of the CDR3 is 14 residues. The CDR3 DNA reads TGTGCCAGCAGCCCCGAGTGGGCCTCCACTGAAGCTTTCTTT. It is translated as CASSPEWASTEAFF.

This chain connects TRBV2 to TRBJ2-1, with TRBD2 matching over 8 bases. The germline V gene has CDR1 SNHLY and CDR2 FYNNEI. V was clipped by 3 bases and J by 6 bases; unmatched bases: 1. The CDR3 has 13 amino acids. The CDR3 is CASSDGTSNEQFF. The CDR3, as DNA: TGTGCCAGCAGTGACGGGACTAGCAATGAGCAGTTCTTC. The variable domain in full, with the rest retrieved from reference TRBV2 and TRBJ2-1, is EPEVTQTPSHQVTQMGQEVILRCVPISNHLYFYWYRQILGQKVEFLVSFYNNEISEKSEIFDDQFSVERPDGSNFTLKIRSTKLEDSAMYFCASSDGTSNEQFFGPGTRLTVL.

The chain joins TRBV28 to TRBJ1-1; D might be TRBD1 (5 bases). The CDR3 is 23 residues long. V was trimmed by 8 bases and J by 3 bases, leaving 43 bases between them. Looked up from germline, CDR1 is MDHEN and CDR2 is SYDVKM. The CDR3 bases are TGTGCCAGCCGACGGATCCGACGGCGGGGTCGGATCTTCGGGGGGGGTCTGGACACTGAAGCTTTCTTT. This sequence encodes CASRRIRRRGRIFGGGLDTEAFF.

The V call is TRBV5-8, the J call TRBJ1-3; D perhaps matches TRBD1 (5 bases). The CDR3 spans 14 residues. Germline CDR1 and CDR2: SGHTS and YDEGEE. The ends were cut back, 0 bases at V and 7 bases at J, with 11 bases in the middle. CDR3 region: CASSLAGQGNTIYF. DNA for the CDR3: TGTGCCAGCAGCTTGGCTGGGCAGGGCAACACCATATATTTT.

The chain recombines TRBV2 with TRBJ2-1; the match to TRBD2 covers 11 bases. Trimming cost V 6 bases and J 9 bases; bases outside gene matches: 10. This CDR3 region has 15 residues. Germline assignment: CDR1 SNHLY and CDR2 FYNNEI. In DNA form, the CDR3 reads TGTGCCAGCAGCTTGGGACTAGCGGCGGAAGGTGAGCAGTTCTTC. Amino acid sequence: CASSLGLAAEGEQFF.

This clone occurred once. The chain carries TRBV19 and TRBJ1-1; D not certain. Germline V gene sequence: CDR1 LNHDA, CDR2 SQIVND (reference sequence). The CDR3 runs to 12 residues. V was shortened by 8 bases and J by 1 base, with 8 bases between the two germline ends. The DNA for the CDR3 is TGTGCCAGTGGGTACAGGAACACTGAAGCTTTCTTT. It yields the protein CASGYRNTEAFF.

This clone appeared a single time. The rearrangement joins TRBV5-6 to TRBJ2-5, with D maybe TRBD1 (6 bases). The CDR3 runs 14 residues. The germline V and J ends were trimmed by 0 bases and 1 base, with 7 bases remaining between them. From germline, CDR1 is SGHDT and CDR2 YYEEEE. CDR3: CASSLGTAQETQYF. The CDR3 DNA is TGTGCCAGCAGCTTGGGGACAGCCCAAGAGACCCAGTACTTC.

The V gene is TRBV19, the J gene TRBJ1-3; D ambiguous. Germline CDR1 LNHDA, CDR2 SQIVND (reference sequence). V was shortened by 4 bases and J by 4 bases, with 8 bases between the two germline ends. The CDR3 totals 13 residues. The CDR3 DNA reads as TGTGCCAGTAGTACTACCACGGGAAACACCATATATTTT. This encodes CASSTTTGNTIYF. The complete variable domain, with remaining parts taken from reference TRBV19 and TRBJ1-3, reads DGGITQSPKYLFRKEGQNVTLSCEQNLNHDAMYWYRQDPGQGLRLIYYSQIVNDFQKGDIAEGYSVSREKKESFPLTVTSAQKNPTAFYLCASSTTTGNTIYFGEGSWLTVV.

The chain combines TRBV5-8 with TRBJ2-7, with TRBD1 matching 9 bases. V was clipped by 3 bases and J by 5 bases; unmatched bases: 9. The CDR3 covers 15 residues. Per the germline V gene, CDR1 is SGHTS and CDR2 is YDEGEE. The CDR3 here is CASSSHGTGRDEQYF. CDR3 nucleotides: TGTGCCAGCAGCTCTCACGGGACAGGGCGTGACGAGCAGTACTTC.

The V call is TRBV10-3, the J call TRBJ2-1, with 9 bases lining up with TRBD1. This CDR3 has 14 amino acids. V was clipped by 10 bases and J by 12 bases; unmatched bases: 16. Germline V gives CDR1 ENHRY, CDR2 SYGVKD. CDR3 amino acids: CASVPGQGIRGQFF. CDR3 in DNA: TGTGCCAGTGTACCGGGACAGGGCATTAGGGGGCAGTTCTTC.

The chain joins TRBV5-1 to TRBJ1-2; D perhaps matches TRBD1 (5 bases). The ends were cut back, 0 bases at V and 10 bases at J, with 10 bases in the middle. The germline CDR1 and CDR2 sequences are SGHRS and YFSETQ. This CDR3 is built from 12 residues. In DNA, the CDR3 is TGCGCCAGCAGCTTGGGGGGCCCAGACTACACCTTC. This codes for CASSLGGPDYTF.

CDR3 loop: CASSLLSPGHSEQYF. The CDR3 DNA reads as TGTGCCAGCAGCCTACTTAGCCCGGGACATAGCGAGCAGTACTTC. The genes are TRBV28 and TRBJ2-7, with D possibly matching TRBD1 (6 bases). Germline V gene data show CDR1 as MDHEN and CDR2 as SYDVKM. V was trimmed by 6 bases and J by 6 bases, leaving 21 bases between them. There are 15 residues in the CDR3.

The rearrangement links TRBV11-3 to TRBJ2-6; D is undetermined. Trimming removed 1 base at V and 2 bases at J, with 3 bases between. The CDR3 has 14 residues. CDR1 is SGHNT, CDR2 YENEEA, per germline. CDR3 nucleotides: TGTGCCAGCAGCTTAGGTACTGGGGCCAACGTCCTGACTTTC. This encodes CASSLGTGANVLTF.

The chain uses TRBV4-3 and TRBJ2-3; no clear D. Germline-derived CDR1 and CDR2 are LGHNA and YSLEER. V shed 3 bases and J shed 2 bases, with 6 bases lying between them. The CDR3 totals 13 residues. CDR3 in DNA: TGCGCCAGCAGCCAGGCTTACACAGATACGCAGTATTTT. The encoded protein is CASSQAYTDTQYF.

V usage is TRBV15 and J usage is TRBJ2-7; D ambiguous. V was clipped by 4 bases and J by 6 bases, with 10 bases between them. There are 12 residues in the CDR3. Germline CDR1 reads LNHNV; CDR2 reads YYDKDF (reference sequence). CDR3 DNA: TGTGCCACCAGCATAATGACGGGCGAGCAGTACTTC. Amino acid sequence: CATSIMTGEQYF.

Written as DNA, the CDR3 is TGTGCCAGCAGCTTAGGGGCAGCGGGGGGGCCCAAGCAGTACTTC. It translates to CASSLGAAGGPKQYF. The chain joins TRBV11-2 to TRBJ2-7, with 10 nucleotides matching TRBD2. Germline values: CDR1 SGHAT, CDR2 FQNNGV. The ends lost 1 base at V and 8 bases at J; junction bases unmatched: 8. The CDR3 length is 15 residues.

This clone was observed once. The chain employs TRBV27 and TRBJ1-5, with D possibly being TRBD1 (6 bases). CDR1 and CDR2 (germline): MNHEY, SMNVEV (reference sequence). The CDR3 covers 14 residues. V lost 6 bases, J lost 7 bases, and 16 bases lay in between. CDR3 loop: CASRPSSGGQPQHF. The CDR3, as DNA: TGTGCCAGCAGGCCCTCATCGGGGGGCCAGCCCCAGCATTTT.

This chain uses TRBV14 with TRBJ2-7; possible D gene TRBD1, 6 bases. Trimming stripped 3 bases from V and 9 bases from J, with 12 bases between. This CDR3 spans 12 amino acids. CDR1 and CDR2 from the germline V gene are SGHDN and FVKESK. The CDR3 DNA reads TGTGCCAGCAGCCAGACAGGTACGGGGCAGTACTTC. It is translated as CASSQTGTGQYF.

In regard to this clone: Additional DNA sequences in this sample encode the identical CDR3. V is TRBV5-6 and J is TRBJ2-1, with D tentatively TRBD2 (6 bases). With 0 bases removed from V and 5 bases from J, the gap between germline ends came to 6 bases. From germline, CDR1 is SGHDT and CDR2 YYEEEE. The CDR3 is 13 residues long. The chain's CDR3 is CASSLGGDNEQFF. The CDR3 bases are TGTGCCAGCAGCTTGGGGGGGGACAATGAGCAGTTCTTC.

The chain has TRBV6-5 and TRBJ2-3, with 14 positions matching TRBD2. The CDR3 is made up of 14 amino acids. Germline trimming cut 8 bases from V and 6 bases from J; bases unmatched to any gene: 4. Germline V gene data show CDR1 as MNHEY and CDR2 as SVGAGI. The CDR3 DNA reads TGTGCCAGCTATGGGACTAGCGGGAGTGATACGCAGTATTTT. Amino acid sequence: CASYGTSGSDTQYF.

The gene calls are TRBV6-5 and TRBJ1-2; a weak D match, TRBD1 (6 bases). From germline, CDR1 is MNHEY and CDR2 SVGAGI. V lost 4 bases to trimming and J lost 4 bases, with 19 bases between them. This CDR3 is 16 amino acids long. The CDR3 reads CASSLLRGGTSYGYTF. CDR3 in DNA: TGTGCCAGCAGTTTGCTCCGTGGGGGCACGAGCTATGGCTACACCTTC.

The chain joins TRBV10-3 to TRBJ2-1; TRBD2 matches 10 bases. Germline V gene lookup returns CDR1 ENHRY and CDR2 SYGVKD. The CDR3 loop spans 17 amino acids. J gave up 3 bases and V 3 bases, and 8 bases lay outside the gene matches. The CDR3 loop is CAISDLSGRASYNEQFF. CDR3 sequence (DNA): TGTGCCATCAGTGATTTGAGCGGGAGGGCCAGCTACAATGAGCAGTTCTTC.

This rearrangement joins TRBV28 to TRBJ1-2; tentatively, D is TRBD1 (5 bases). V was cut by 5 bases and J by 1 base, with 17 bases left in between. The germline CDR1 and CDR2 sequences are MDHEN and SYDVKM. This CDR3 spans 16 amino acids. The CDR3 DNA reads TGTGCCAGCAGTATCCGTCGGGGGGGTGGTAACTATGGCTACACCTTC. This encodes CASSIRRGGGNYGYTF.

This chain uses TRBV6-5 with TRBJ1-6, with D possibly being TRBD1 (6 bases). V lost 7 bases to trimming and J lost 10 bases, with 17 bases between them. This CDR3 has 14 residues. Per the germline V gene, CDR1 is MNHEY and CDR2 is SVGAGI. CDR3 coding DNA: TGTGCCAGCACGCTCGGGCAGGGGCTCTCACCCCTCCACTTT. This gives the protein CASTLGQGLSPLHF.

The J gene is TRBJ1-5, the V gene TRBV6-1; possibly TRBD1 for D (5 bases). The germline V and J ends were trimmed by 2 bases and 0 bases, with 17 bases remaining between them. Germline-derived CDR1 and CDR2 are MNHNS and SASEGT. The CDR3 totals 18 residues. The CDR3 region is CASSENISGGVSNQPQHF. The CDR3, as DNA: TGTGCCAGCAGTGAAAACATTAGTGGAGGGGTTAGCAATCAGCCCCAGCATTTT.

The V gene is TRBV9, the J gene TRBJ2-7, with D perhaps matching TRBD2 (5 bases). CDR3 length: 13 amino acids. Germline V gene lookup returns CDR1 SGDLS and CDR2 YYNGEE. V was pared by 3 bases and J by 6 bases, with 13 bases between. Here the CDR3 reads CASSDGILGEQYF. In DNA form, the CDR3 reads TGTGCCAGCAGCGACGGGATCTTAGGCGAGCAGTACTTC.

This clone was counted a few times. The rearrangement joins TRBV7-2 to TRBJ2-1; TRBD2 aligns across 12 bases. The CDR3 is made up of 16 amino acids. V was pared by 1 base and J by 9 bases, with 7 bases of the junction left unmatched. In germline, CDR1 is SGHTA, CDR2 FQGNSA. The CDR3 DNA reads TGTGCCAGCAGCTTAGATACTAGCGGGAGGTGGGCTGAGCAGTTCTTC. It translates to CASSLDTSGRWAEQFF.